Included here is one TCR beta chain sequence, with context. These data are taken from a study of blood T cell repertoires in COVID-19. On the study more broadly: The study drew acute and convalescent COVID-19 samples from the United States, Italy and Spain. T cells, B-cell-depleted T cells, or PBMCs supplied cDNA or gDNA.

Per the germline V gene, CDR1 is SQVTM and CDR2 is ANQGSEA. Trimming took 2 bases from V and 5 from J; bases not matched to a gene: 2. The length of the CDR3 is 12 residues. In the source study's methods: Estimation of nucleated cell counts was performed using reference gene primer amplification. Data came from immunoSEQ multiplex PCR; TCRdb stores just in-frame clones and leaves some out. The V and J calls and clone size come from that table; D and trimming were worked out from the DNA. Among 98,000 or so clones listed, approximately 88% were seen once. The sequenced material came from peripheral blood. This receptor was identified in a human donor in a cohort sampled during active COVID-19. This rearrangement joins TRBV29-1 to TRBJ2-7; 8 nucleotides line up with TRBD1. CDR3 DNA: TGCAGCGTTGAACAGGGGGCTAACGAGCAGTACTTC. This codes for CSVEQGANEQYF.